This is a list of T cell receptor beta chains from one sample in a study of cytomegalovirus exposure and HLA in healthy donors. Data came from immunoSEQ multiplex PCR; TCRdb stores just in-frame clones and leaves some out. The sample contains some 150,000 clones, roughly 79% of which appear only once. Sequencing input: PBMCs. The receptors were gathered from a woman aged 25 to 39 in good health and CMV-seropositive. Each CDR3 is given with its conserved first and last residue. The order of the fields is V gene, CDR3 length, D gene, J gene, clone size, CDR3 DNA, CDR3 protein. The D gene is left open where the match is weak. A clone size is listed for some rows: how often the clone was seen (once, few, many), or a class if it is expanded.

>TRBV27|16|.|TRBJ1-2|.
TGTGCCAGCAGTTCATGGGAAGGGGGAGCTAACTATGGCTACACCTTC
CASSSWEGGANYGYTF
>TRBV9|16|TRBD2|TRBJ2-1|.
TGTGCCAGCAGCGTGGCCGGGACTACGTCCTACAATGAGCAGTTCTTC
CASSVAGTTSYNEQFF
>TRBV5-6|15|.|TRBJ2-3|few
TGTGCCAGCAGCTTTACCGGGGGAAGCACAGATACGCAGTATTTT
CASSFTGGSTDTQYF
>TRBV7-9|17|TRBD2|TRBJ2-1|.
TGTGCCAGCAGCTTACCCCCTCGACTAGCGGGCGGCAATGAGCAGTTCTTC
CASSLPPRLAGGNEQFF
>TRBV10-3|13|TRBD1|TRBJ2-3|.
TGTGCCAGCCGGACAGGGGGCACAGATACGCAGTATTTT
CASRTGGTDTQYF
>TRBV5-1|14|TRBD2|TRBJ2-5|.
TGCGCCAGCAGCCCCAGGACTAGCGGGGAGACCCAGTACTTC
CASSPRTSGETQYF
>TRBV7-2|18|TRBD1|TRBJ2-2|few
TGTGCCAGCAGCTTAGTCCCCCCAGGGGGCTCGAACACCGGGGAGCTGTTTTTT
CASSLVPPGGSNTGELFF
>TRBV5-4|14|.|TRBJ1-2|.
TGTGCCAGCAGCTCAAAACAGGGCCTGTGGGGCTACACCTTC
CASSSKQGLWGYTF
>TRBV5-6|16|TRBD1|TRBJ2-3|.
TGTGCCAGCAGCGTGGGACAGCTAACTAGCACAGATACGCAGTATTTT
CASSVGQLTSTDTQYF
>TRBV2|14|.|TRBJ1-5|.
TGTGCCAGCAGTTCGGGGGGACCAAATCAGCCCCAGCATTTT
CASSSGGPNQPQHF
>TRBV15|16|TRBD1|TRBJ1-4|.
TGTGCCACCAGCTCAAGATTCAGGGGGTCTAATGAAAAACTGTTTTTT
CATSSRFRGSNEKLFF
>TRBV5-6|14|TRBD1|TRBJ2-4|once
TGTGCCAGCAGCTTCCGGGACAGTAAAAACATTCAGTACTTC
CASSFRDSKNIQYF
>TRBV5-1|13|.|TRBJ2-1|.
TGCGCCAGCAGCTCAAACTTGAGGAATGAGCAGTTCTTC
CASSSNLRNEQFF
>TRBV2|15|TRBD1|TRBJ2-7|.
TGTGCCAGCAGTGTAGGGGGACAGGGAGTAACGGAGCAGTACTTC
CASSVGGQGVTEQYF
>TRBV7-9|16|.|TRBJ2-3|.
TGTGCCAGCAGCTTAGTGTTGCGGTCTAGCACAGATACGCAGTATTTT
CASSLVLRSSTDTQYF
>TRBV5-4|16|TRBD1|TRBJ1-2|few
TGTGCCAGCAGCTTGGGAGGGACAGGAAAGGTGTATGGCTACACCTTC
CASSLGGTGKVYGYTF
>TRBV6-5|13|TRBD1|TRBJ2-7|once
TGTGCCAGCAGTCCCTTGACAGGGGACGAGCAGTACTTC
CASSPLTGDEQYF
>TRBV30|19|TRBD2|TRBJ2-3|.
TGTGCCTGGAGTGTACCCTCCAGTGGACTAGCGGGGAGGTCAGATACGCAGTATTTT
CAWSVPSSGLAGRSDTQYF
>TRBV9|18|.|TRBJ1-3|.
TGTGCCAGCAGCGACCCCCCGGGGGGGCCGAGCTCTGGAAACACCATATATTTT
CASSDPPGGPSSGNTIYF
>TRBV25-1|18|TRBD1|TRBJ2-6|.
TGTGCCAGCAGTGAACACGGGACAGGGCCCTCTGGGGCCAACGTCCTGACTTTC
CASSEHGTGPSGANVLTF
>TRBV7-9|16|TRBD1|TRBJ1-4|few
TGTTCCAGCAGCTGGGGACAGGAGACCCTACATGAAAAACTGTTTTTT
CSSSWGQETLHEKLFF
>TRBV27|13|.|TRBJ2-1|.
TGTGCCAGCAAGTTAGCTGCCTACAATGAGCAGTTCTTC
CASKLAAYNEQFF